The source of this TCR beta chain is a study of shared clonotypes between healthy human individuals. The wider study: CD4 naive and CD4 memory each took three plates per donor, while CD8 naive took two and CD8 memory one.

Subsets obtained from CD4+ cells comprised CD45RA+ naive and CD45RA-negative memory cells. V trimming: 6 bases; J trimming: 3 bases; junction bases outside the gene matches: 5. Germline lookup yields CDR1 LGHNT and CDR2 FRNRAP. The CDR3 covers 14 residues. TCRdb's copy holds only in-frame clones and misses some; the assay was immunoSEQ multiplex PCR. The sample comprises 2.5 million or so clones, more than 90% of which are singletons, and roughly 0.14% rests with the top ten. The chain recombines TRBV12-5 with TRBJ2-3; 8 nucleotides line up with TRBD2. The sequence was collected from a man younger than 35 in good health. Material: naive CD4+ T cells sorted from blood. Subset described: CD45RA+ positively selected. In DNA, the CDR3 is TGTGCTAGTGGCAACGGACTAGCAACAGATACGCAGTATTTT. This codes for CASGNGLATDTQYF.